This T cell receptor (beta chain) was documented in a study of sequential checkpoint blockade in melanoma. Libraries were prepared by immunoSEQ multiplex PCR; TCRdb keeps only in-frame clonotypes and omits some of them. Here the sample spans roughly 31,000 clones, 86% being singletons. Treatment noted: randomized to nivolumab then ipilimumab (arm A) or the reverse (arm B). The origin of this receptor is a human donor with melanoma. Source: CD8+ T cells sorted from blood (inferred from file names), taken from a patient given nivolumab and ipilimumab in sequence.

CDR3 sequence (DNA): TGTGCCAGCAGCCCTCTAGCGGGGGTCTACAATGAGCAGTTCTTC. It translates to CASSPLAGVYNEQFF. The rearrangement uses TRBV4-2 and TRBJ2-1; 10 bases match TRBD2. The CDR3 contains 15 residues. Germline V CDR1 and CDR2: LGHNA, YNFKEQ. J gave up 3 bases and V 4 bases, and 3 bases lay outside the gene matches.